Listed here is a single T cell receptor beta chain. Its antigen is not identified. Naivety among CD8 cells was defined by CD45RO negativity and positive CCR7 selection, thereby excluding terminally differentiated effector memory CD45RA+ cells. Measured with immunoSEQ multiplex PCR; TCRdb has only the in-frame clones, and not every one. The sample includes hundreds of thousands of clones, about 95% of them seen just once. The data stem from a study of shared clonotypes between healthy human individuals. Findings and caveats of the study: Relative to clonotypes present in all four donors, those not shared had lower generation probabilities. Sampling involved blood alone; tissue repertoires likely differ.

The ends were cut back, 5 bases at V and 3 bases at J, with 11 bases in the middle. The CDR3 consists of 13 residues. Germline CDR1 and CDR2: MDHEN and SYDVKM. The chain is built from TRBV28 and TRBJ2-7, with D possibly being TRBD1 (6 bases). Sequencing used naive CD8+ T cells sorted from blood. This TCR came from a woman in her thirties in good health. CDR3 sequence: CASSREGVYEQYF. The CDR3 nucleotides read TGTGCCAGCAGTCGTGAGGGGGTCTACGAGCAGTACTTC.